This TCR beta chain was obtained from a study of blood T cell repertoires in COVID-19. Overall study context: Acute and convalescent COVID-19 samples came from the United States, Italy and Spain. PBMCs, B-cell-depleted T cells, or T cells provided the cDNA or gDNA that made up the material.

The table lists this clone with a count of one. Seattle patient enrollment occurred during active infection, with longitudinal follow-up thereafter. The ends lost 0 bases at V and 7 bases at J; junction bases unmatched: 6. The CDR3 has 16 residues. CDR1 is MNHEY, CDR2 SVGAGI, per germline. As originally analysed: Nucleated cell counts were estimated from reference gene primer amplification. Assay: immunoSEQ multiplex PCR; the TCRdb copy retains only in-frame clones and omits some. That table gives V, J and clone size, and the DNA gave D and trimming. The data contain tens of thousands of clones, about nine tenths of them singletons.

The sequence came from a man aged 55-75 years with COVID-19, enrolled during active disease. Input material: peripheral blood. The chain joins TRBV6-5 to TRBJ2-1; the match to TRBD2 covers 10 bases. The CDR3 loop is CASSYSVLAGRNEQFF. In nucleotides, the CDR3 is TGTGCCAGCAGTTACTCTGTACTAGCGGGAAGAAATGAGCAGTTCTTC.